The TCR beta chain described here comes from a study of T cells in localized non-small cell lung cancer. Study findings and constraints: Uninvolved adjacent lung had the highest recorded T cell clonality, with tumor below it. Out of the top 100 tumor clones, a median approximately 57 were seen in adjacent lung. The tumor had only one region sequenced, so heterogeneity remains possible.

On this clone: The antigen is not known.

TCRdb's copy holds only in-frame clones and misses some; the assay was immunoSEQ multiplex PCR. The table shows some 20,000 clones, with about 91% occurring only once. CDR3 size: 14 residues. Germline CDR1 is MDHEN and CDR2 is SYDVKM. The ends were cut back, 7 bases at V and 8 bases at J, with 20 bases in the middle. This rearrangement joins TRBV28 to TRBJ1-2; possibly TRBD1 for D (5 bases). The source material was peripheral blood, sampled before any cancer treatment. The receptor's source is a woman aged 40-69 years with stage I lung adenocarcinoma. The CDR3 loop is CASNSFPGEEGYTF. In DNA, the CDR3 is TGTGCCAGCAATTCTTTTCCGGGGGAGGAGGGCTACACCTTC.